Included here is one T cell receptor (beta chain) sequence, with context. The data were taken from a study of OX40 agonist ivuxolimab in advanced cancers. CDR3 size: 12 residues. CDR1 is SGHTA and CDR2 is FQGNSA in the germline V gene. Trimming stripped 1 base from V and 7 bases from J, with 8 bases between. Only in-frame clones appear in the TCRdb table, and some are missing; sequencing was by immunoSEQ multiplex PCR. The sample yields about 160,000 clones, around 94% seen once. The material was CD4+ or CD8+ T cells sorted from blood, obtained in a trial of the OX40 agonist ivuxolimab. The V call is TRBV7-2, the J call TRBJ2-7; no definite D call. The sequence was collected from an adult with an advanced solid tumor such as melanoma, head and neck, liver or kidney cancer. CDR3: CASSLGPWEQYF. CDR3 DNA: TGTGCCAGCAGCTTAGGGCCGTGGGAGCAGTACTTC.